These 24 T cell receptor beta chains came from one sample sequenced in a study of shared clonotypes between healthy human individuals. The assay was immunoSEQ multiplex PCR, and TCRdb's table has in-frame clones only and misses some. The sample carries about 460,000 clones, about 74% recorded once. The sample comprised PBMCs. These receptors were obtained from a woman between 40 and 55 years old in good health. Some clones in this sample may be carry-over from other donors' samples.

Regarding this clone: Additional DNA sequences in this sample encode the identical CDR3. Here the CDR3 reads CASSLGGQASYGYTF. The CDR3 region has the DNA TGCGCCAGCAGCTTGGGAGGACAGGCGAGCTATGGCTACACCTTC. The chain combines TRBV5-1 with TRBJ1-2; 7 bases align to TRBD1. The germline V gene encodes CDR1 SGHRS and CDR2 YFSETQ. The junction had 6 bases not matched to a gene; V was cut back by 0 bases and J by 4 bases. The CDR3 covers 15 residues.

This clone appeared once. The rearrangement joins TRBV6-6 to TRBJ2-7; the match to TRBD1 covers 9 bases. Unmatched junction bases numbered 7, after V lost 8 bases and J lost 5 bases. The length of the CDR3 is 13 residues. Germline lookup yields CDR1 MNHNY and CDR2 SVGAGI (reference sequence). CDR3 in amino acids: CASSWTGVDEQYF. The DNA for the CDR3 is TGTGCCAGCTCCTGGACAGGGGTCGACGAGCAGTACTTC.

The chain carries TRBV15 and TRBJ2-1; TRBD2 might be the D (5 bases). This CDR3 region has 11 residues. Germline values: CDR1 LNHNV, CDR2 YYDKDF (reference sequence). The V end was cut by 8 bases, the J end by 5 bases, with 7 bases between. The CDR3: CATGGNNEQFF. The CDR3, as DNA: TGTGCCACCGGAGGAAACAATGAGCAGTTCTTC.

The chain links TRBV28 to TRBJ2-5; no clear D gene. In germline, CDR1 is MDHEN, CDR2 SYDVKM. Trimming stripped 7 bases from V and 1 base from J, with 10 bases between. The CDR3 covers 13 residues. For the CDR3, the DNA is TGTGCCAGCACACGAGGAGCCCAAGAGACCCAGTACTTC. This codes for CASTRGAQETQYF.

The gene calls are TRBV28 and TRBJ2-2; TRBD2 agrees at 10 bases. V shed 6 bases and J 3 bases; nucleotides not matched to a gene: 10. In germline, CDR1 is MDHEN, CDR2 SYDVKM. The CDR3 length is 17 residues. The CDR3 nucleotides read TGTGCCAGCAGCCCGTTAGGACTAGCGGTTCACACCGGGGAGCTGTTTTTT. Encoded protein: CASSPLGLAVHTGELFF. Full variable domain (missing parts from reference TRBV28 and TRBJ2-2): DVKVTQSSRYLVKRTGEKVFLECVQDMDHENMFWYRQDPGLGLRLIYFSYDVKMKEKGDIPEGYSVSREKKERFSLILESASTNQTSMYLCASSPLGLAVHTGELFFGEGSRLTVL.

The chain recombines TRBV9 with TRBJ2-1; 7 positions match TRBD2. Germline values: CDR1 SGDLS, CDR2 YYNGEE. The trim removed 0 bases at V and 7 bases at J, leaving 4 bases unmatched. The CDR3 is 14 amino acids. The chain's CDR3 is CASSVEGGSNEQFF. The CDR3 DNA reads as TGTGCCAGCAGCGTAGAAGGCGGGAGTAATGAGCAGTTCTTC.

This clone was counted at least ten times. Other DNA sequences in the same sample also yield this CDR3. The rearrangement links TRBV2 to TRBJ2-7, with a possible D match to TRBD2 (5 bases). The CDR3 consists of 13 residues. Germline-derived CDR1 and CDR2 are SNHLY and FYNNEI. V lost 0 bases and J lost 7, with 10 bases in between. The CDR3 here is CASSEARAGEQYF. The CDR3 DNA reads TGTGCCAGCAGTGAAGCGCGGGCCGGGGAGCAGTACTTC.

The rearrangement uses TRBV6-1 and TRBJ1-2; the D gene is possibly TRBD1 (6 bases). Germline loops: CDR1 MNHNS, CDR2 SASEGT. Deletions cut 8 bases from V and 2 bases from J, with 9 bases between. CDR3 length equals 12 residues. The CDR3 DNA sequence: TGTGCCAGCGATCAGGGGAACTATGGCTACACCTTC. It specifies CASDQGNYGYTF.

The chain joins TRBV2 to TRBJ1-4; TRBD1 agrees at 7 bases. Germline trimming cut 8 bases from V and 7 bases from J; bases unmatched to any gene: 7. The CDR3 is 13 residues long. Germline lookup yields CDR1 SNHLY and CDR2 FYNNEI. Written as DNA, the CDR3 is TGTGCCAGCGCAGGGGGTGTAGGTGAAAAACTGTTTTTT. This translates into CASAGGVGEKLFF. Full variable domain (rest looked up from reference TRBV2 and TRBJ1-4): EPEVTQTPSHQVTQMGQEVILRCVPISNHLYFYWYRQILGQKVEFLVSFYNNEISEKSEIFDDQFSVERPDGSNFTLKIRSTKLEDSAMYFCASAGGVGEKLFFGSGTQLSVL.

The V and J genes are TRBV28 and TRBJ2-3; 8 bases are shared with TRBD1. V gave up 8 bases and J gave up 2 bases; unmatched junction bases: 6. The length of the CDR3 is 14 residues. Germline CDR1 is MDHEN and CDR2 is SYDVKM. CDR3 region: CASGRQGHTDTQYF. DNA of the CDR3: TGTGCCAGCGGAAGACAGGGGCACACAGATACGCAGTATTTT.

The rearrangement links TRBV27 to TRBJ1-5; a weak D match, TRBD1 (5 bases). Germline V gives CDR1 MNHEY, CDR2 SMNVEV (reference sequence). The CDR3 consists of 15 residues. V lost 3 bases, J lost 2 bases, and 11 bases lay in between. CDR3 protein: CASSFSRVGNQPQHF. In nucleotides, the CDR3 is TGTGCCAGCAGTTTCAGCAGGGTGGGCAATCAGCCCCAGCATTTT.

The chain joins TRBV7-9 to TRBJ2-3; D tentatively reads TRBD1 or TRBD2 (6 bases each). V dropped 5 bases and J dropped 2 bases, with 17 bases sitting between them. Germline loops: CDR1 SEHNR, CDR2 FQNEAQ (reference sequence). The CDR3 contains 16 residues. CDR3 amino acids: CASSTAGQGNTDTQYF. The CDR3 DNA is TGTGCCAGCAGCACAGCGGGCCAGGGGAACACAGATACGCAGTATTTT.

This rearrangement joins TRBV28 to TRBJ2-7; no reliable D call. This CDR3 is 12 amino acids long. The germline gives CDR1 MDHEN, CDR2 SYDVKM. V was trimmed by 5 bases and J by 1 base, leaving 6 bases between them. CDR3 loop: CASSPPSYEQYF. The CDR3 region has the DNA TGTGCCAGCAGTCCGCCGTCCTACGAGCAGTACTTC. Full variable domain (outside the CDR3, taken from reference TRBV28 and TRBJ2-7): DVKVTQSSRYLVKRTGEKVFLECVQDMDHENMFWYRQDPGLGLRLIYFSYDVKMKEKGDIPEGYSVSREKKERFSLILESASTNQTSMYLCASSPPSYEQYFGPGTRLTVT.

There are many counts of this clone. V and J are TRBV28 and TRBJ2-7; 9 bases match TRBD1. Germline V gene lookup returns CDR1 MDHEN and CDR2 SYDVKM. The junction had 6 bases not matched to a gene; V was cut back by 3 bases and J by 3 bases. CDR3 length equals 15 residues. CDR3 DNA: TGTGCCAGCAGTTTCGACAGGGGGGCTAACTACGAGCAGTACTTC. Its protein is CASSFDRGANYEQYF.

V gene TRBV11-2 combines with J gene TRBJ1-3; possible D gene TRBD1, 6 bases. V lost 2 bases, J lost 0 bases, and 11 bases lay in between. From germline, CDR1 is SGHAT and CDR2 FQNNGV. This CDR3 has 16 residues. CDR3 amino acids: CASSLLLTGSGNTIYF. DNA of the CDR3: TGTGCCAGCAGCTTATTATTGACAGGCTCTGGAAACACCATATATTTT.

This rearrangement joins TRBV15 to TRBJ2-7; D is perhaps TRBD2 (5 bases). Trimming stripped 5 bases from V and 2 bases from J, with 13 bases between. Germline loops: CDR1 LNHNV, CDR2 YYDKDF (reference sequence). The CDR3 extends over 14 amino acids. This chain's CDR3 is CATSDERSAYEQYF. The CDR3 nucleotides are TGTGCCACCAGCGATGAGCGGAGCGCCTACGAGCAGTACTTC.

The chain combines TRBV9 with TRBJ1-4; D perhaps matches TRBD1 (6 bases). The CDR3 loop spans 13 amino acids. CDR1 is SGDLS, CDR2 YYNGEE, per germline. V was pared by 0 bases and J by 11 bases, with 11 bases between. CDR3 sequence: CASSVAGGRKLFF. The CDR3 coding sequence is TGTGCCAGCAGCGTAGCCGGGGGGCGGAAACTGTTTTTT.

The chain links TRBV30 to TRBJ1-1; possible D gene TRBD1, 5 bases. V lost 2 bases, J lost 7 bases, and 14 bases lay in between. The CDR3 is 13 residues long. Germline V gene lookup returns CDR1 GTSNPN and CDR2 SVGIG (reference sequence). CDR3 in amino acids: CAWSNRFGGEAFF. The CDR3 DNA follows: TGTGCCTGGAGTAATCGGTTTGGGGGTGAAGCTTTCTTT.

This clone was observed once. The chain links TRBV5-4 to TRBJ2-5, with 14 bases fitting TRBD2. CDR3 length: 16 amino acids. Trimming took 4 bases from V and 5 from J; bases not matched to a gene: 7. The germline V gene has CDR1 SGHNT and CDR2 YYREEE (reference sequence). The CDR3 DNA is TGTGCCAGCAGCCCGGGACTAGCGGGAGCTCATGAGACCCAGTACTTC. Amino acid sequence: CASSPGLAGAHETQYF.

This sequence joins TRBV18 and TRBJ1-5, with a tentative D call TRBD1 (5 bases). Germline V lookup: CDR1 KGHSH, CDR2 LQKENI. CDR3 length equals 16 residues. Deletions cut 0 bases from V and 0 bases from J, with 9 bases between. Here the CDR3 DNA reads TGTGCCAGCTCACCACCCGGGGGTAATAGCAATCAGCCCCAGCATTTT. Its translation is CASSPPGGNSNQPQHF.

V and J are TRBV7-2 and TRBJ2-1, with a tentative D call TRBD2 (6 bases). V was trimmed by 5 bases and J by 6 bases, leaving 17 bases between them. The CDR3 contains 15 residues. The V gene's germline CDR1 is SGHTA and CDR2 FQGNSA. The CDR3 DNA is TGTGCCAGCAGCACGGGACTTCCACGAATCAATGAGCAGTTCTTC. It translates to CASSTGLPRINEQFF.

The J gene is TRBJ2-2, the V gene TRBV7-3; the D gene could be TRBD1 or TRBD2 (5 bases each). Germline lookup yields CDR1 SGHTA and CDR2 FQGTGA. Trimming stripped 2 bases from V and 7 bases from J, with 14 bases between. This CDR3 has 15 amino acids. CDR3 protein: CASSLEGRSDGELFF. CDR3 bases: TGTGCCAGCAGCTTAGAGGGGAGATCCGACGGGGAGCTGTTTTTT.

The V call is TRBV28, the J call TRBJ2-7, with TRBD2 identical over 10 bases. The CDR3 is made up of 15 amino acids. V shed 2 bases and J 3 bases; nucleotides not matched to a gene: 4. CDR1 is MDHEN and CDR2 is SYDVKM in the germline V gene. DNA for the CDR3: TGTGCCAGCAGTTTACCGGCTAGCGGGAGCTACGAGCAGTACTTC. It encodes CASSLPASGSYEQYF.

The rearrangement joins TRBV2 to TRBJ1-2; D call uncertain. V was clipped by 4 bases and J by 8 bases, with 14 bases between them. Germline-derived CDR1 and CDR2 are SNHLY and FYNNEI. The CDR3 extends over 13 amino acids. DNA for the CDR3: TGTGCCAGCAGTGTTCTTCAGGAGGAGGGCTACACCTTC. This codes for CASSVLQEEGYTF. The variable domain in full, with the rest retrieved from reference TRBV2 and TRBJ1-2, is EPEVTQTPSHQVTQMGQEVILRCVPISNHLYFYWYRQILGQKVEFLVSFYNNEISEKSEIFDDQFSVERPDGSNFTLKIRSTKLEDSAMYFCASSVLQEEGYTFGSGTRLTVV.